The 17 T cell receptor beta chains below all came from one sample that was sequenced in a study of blood T cell repertoires in COVID-19. The data were produced by immunoSEQ multiplex PCR, yet TCRdb's version contains in-frame clones alone and is incomplete. The sample lists over 450,000 clones, roughly 87% occurring once. The sample taken for sequencing was peripheral blood. The receptors stem from a man aged 18 to 30 with COVID-19, enrolled during active disease.

J is TRBJ2-5 and V is TRBV10-2; no clear D. The CDR3 consists of 9 residues. Germline V gives CDR1 WSHSY, CDR2 SAAADI. Trimming pared 8 bases from V and 5 bases from J, leaving 3 bases between. This CDR3 reads CASGETQYF. CDR3 nucleotides: TGCGCCAGCGGCGAGACCCAGTACTTC.

CDR3 amino acids: CASSQTGGRTEAFF. As DNA, the CDR3 is TGCGCCAGCAGCCAGACAGGTGGACGTACTGAAGCTTTCTTT. The chain carries TRBV4-1 and TRBJ1-1; a possible D gene is TRBD1 (6 bases). The V gene's germline CDR1 is MGHRA and CDR2 YSYEKL. This CDR3 is 14 amino acids long. V lost 3 bases and J lost 5, with 13 bases in between.

The chain combines TRBV5-6 with TRBJ2-7; D gene unclear. Germline loops: CDR1 SGHDT, CDR2 YYEEEE. The CDR3 runs 11 residues. The V end was cut by 4 bases, the J end by 6 bases, with 8 bases between. The chain's CDR3 is CASSVHSEQYF. DNA of the CDR3: TGTGCCAGCAGCGTGCATAGCGAGCAGTACTTC.

This chain links TRBV29-1 with TRBJ2-7; D might be TRBD1 (5 bases). Germline V gene lookup returns CDR1 SQVTM and CDR2 ANQGSEA. The CDR3 contains 11 residues. V shed 5 bases and J shed 5 bases, with 10 bases lying between them. CDR3 coding DNA: TGCAGCGTTAAGGGGTGGAACGAGCAGTACTTC. Protein product: CSVKGWNEQYF.

V gene TRBV5-1 combines with J gene TRBJ2-5; 15 bases map to TRBD2. CDR3 length: 19 amino acids. Losses at the gene ends were 5 bases for V and 1 base for J; bases not matched to a gene: 12. Germline V lookup: CDR1 SGHRS, CDR2 YFSETQ. The CDR3 reads CASRPGLAGGRAGQETQYF. Written as DNA, the CDR3 is TGCGCCAGCAGACCAGGACTAGCGGGGGGGCGAGCTGGCCAAGAGACCCAGTACTTC.

The count of this clone is one. V and J are TRBV6-5 and TRBJ2-7, with D possibly TRBD2 on 5 matching bases. The CDR3 sequence is 15 residues long. Per the germline V gene, CDR1 is MNHEY and CDR2 is SVGAGI. Between the trimmed V and J ends, which lost 6 bases and 0 bases, there was a span of 15 bases. In nucleotides, the CDR3 is TGTGCCAGCAGGCTAGGGAGTAGGGACTCCTACGAGCAGTACTTC. This codes for CASRLGSRDSYEQYF.

J is TRBJ2-7 and V is TRBV28; D unresolved. Germline assignment: CDR1 MDHEN and CDR2 SYDVKM. The CDR3 extends over 14 amino acids. The V gene lost 5 bases and the J gene lost 3 bases, with 14 bases spanning the gap. CDR3 coding DNA: TGTGCCAGCAGTCCCCATTTGCGGAACTACGAGCAGTACTTC. Translation gives CASSPHLRNYEQYF.

The chain combines TRBV3-1 (or the pseudogene TRBV3-2) with TRBJ2-3; 11 bases fit TRBD2. The junction had 6 bases not matched to a gene; V was cut back by 6 bases and J by 4 bases. The CDR3 is made up of 15 amino acids. Germline CDR1 is LGHDT and CDR2 is YNNKEL (reference sequence). CDR3 sequence reads: CASRRSGGAADTQYF. The CDR3 nucleotides are TGTGCCAGCAGACGTAGCGGGGGGGCGGCAGATACGCAGTATTTT.

The table lists this clone with a count of one. The rearrangement links TRBV24-1 to TRBJ1-5; D call uncertain. Trimming stripped 6 bases from V and 0 bases from J, with 8 bases between. The CDR3 covers 14 residues. Germline CDR1 is KGHDR and CDR2 is SFDVKD. The CDR3 is CATSPTDSNQPQHF. The CDR3, as DNA: TGTGCCACCAGTCCCACAGATAGCAATCAGCCCCAGCATTTT.

V and J are TRBV5-4 and TRBJ2-7, with a weak D call TRBD1 (6 bases). The germline V gene has CDR1 SGHNT and CDR2 YYREEE (reference sequence). V dropped 2 bases and J dropped 2 bases, with 11 bases sitting between them. This CDR3 has 14 residues. The CDR3 sequence: CASSFRDNTYEQYF. The CDR3 region has the DNA TGTGCCAGCAGCTTCCGGGACAACACCTACGAGCAGTACTTC.

V is TRBV28 and J is TRBJ2-1, with D possibly matching TRBD2 (6 bases). There are 14 residues in the CDR3. V was clipped by 1 base and J by 7 bases, with 11 bases between them. CDR1 is MDHEN, CDR2 SYDVKM, per germline. The CDR3 DNA reads TGTGCCAGCAGTTTATACGGGAGTCGTAATGAGCAGTTCTTC. Translation gives CASSLYGSRNEQFF.

With respect to this clone: The same CDR3 also results from other DNA sequences found in this sample. The chain recombines TRBV7-9 with TRBJ2-2; D is perhaps TRBD1 (6 bases). V lost 1 base to trimming and J lost 3 bases, with 9 bases between them. This CDR3 contains 15 residues. CDR1 is SEHNR and CDR2 is FQNEAQ in the germline V gene (reference sequence). CDR3 sequence reads: CASSLVAGDTGELFF. For the CDR3, the DNA is TGTGCCAGCAGCTTAGTCGCAGGGGACACCGGGGAGCTGTTTTTT. The whole variable domain, filled in from reference TRBV7-9 and TRBJ2-2, reads DTGVSQNPRHKITKRGQNVTFRCDPISEHNRLYWYRQTLGQGPEFLTYFQNEAQLEKSRLLSDRFSAERPKGSFSTLEIQRTEQGDSAMYLCASSLVAGDTGELFFGEGSRLTVL.

This chain uses TRBV19 with TRBJ1-1; D unresolved. The CDR3 runs 14 residues. V lost 0 bases and J 3 bases, leaving 8 bases between the germline ends. CDR1 and CDR2 (germline): LNHDA, SQIVND (reference sequence). CDR3 residues: CASSIEAGYTEAFF. CDR3 in DNA: TGTGCCAGTAGTATAGAGGCGGGGTACACTGAAGCTTTCTTT.

This sequence joins TRBV6-5 and TRBJ2-5, with 7 nucleotides matching TRBD2. The germline V gene encodes CDR1 MNHEY and CDR2 SVGAGI. This CDR3 has 15 residues. V dropped 2 bases and J dropped 2; count of bases not matched to a gene: 5. The CDR3 protein is CASSYGGGIQETQYF. DNA for the CDR3: TGTGCCAGCAGTTACGGGGGAGGGATACAAGAGACCCAGTACTTC.

This clone was observed a few times. The sample has other DNA sequences that encode this CDR3 too. The genes are TRBV7-9 and TRBJ1-1; D might be TRBD1 (6 bases). Germline V gene sequence: CDR1 SEHNR, CDR2 FQNEAQ (reference sequence). Between the trimmed V and J ends, which lost 1 base and 0 bases, there was a span of 9 bases. The CDR3 sequence is 15 residues long. Written as DNA, the CDR3 is TGTGCCAGCAGCTTAGGTCAGGGGATGAACACTGAAGCTTTCTTT. This gives the protein CASSLGQGMNTEAFF.

About this clone itself: The sample contains more than one DNA sequence encoding this CDR3. The V gene is TRBV27, the J gene TRBJ1-6, with TRBD1 as a possible D gene (6 bases). The CDR3 totals 13 residues. CDR1 is MNHEY, CDR2 SMNVEV, per germline (reference sequence). Trimming cost V 2 bases and J 7 bases, with 6 bases left between them. Written as DNA, the CDR3 is TGTGCCAGCAGTTTACAGGGGAATTCACCCCTCCACTTT. Its translation is CASSLQGNSPLHF.

The chain has TRBV7-2 and TRBJ2-3; 12 bases match TRBD2. This CDR3 is built from 19 residues. Per the germline V gene, CDR1 is SGHTA and CDR2 is FQGNSA. Trimming removed 6 bases from V and 5 bases from J; junction bases left unmatched: 18. CDR3 coding DNA: TGTGCCAGCAGTTTAAGACTAGCGGGAGCAGATGTGGAAGGAGATACGCAGTATTTT. It translates to CASSLRLAGADVEGDTQYF.